One TCR beta chain is described in this entry. No much larger clone is present one base from it, and per-base qualities are unavailable. The data originate from a study of T cells after yellow fever vaccination (dated by TCRdb to between 2018 and 2021). Study-level background: Libraries from fractions with low cell numbers were prepared with the SMART-Seq v4 Ultra Low Input RNA kit. Two healthy male donors, one aged 18 to 30 and one aged 30 to 40 years, made up the cohort. To track T-cell clones before and after primary and booster YFV17D yellow fever vaccination, bulk TCR alpha and beta repertoires were sequenced longitudinally. Blood was collected at multiple timepoints before and after primary and secondary immunization, and bulk PBMC replicates and cell subsets were isolated. The paper's findings and limits, for the study overall: Most clones expanded after primary vaccination (96% of CD4 and approximately 90% of CD8) were re-detected after the booster, suggesting that broad memory maintenance occurred. A small fraction of clonotypes appeared in both the CD4 and CD8 compartments, likely as a result of convergent recombination. FACS-sorted repertoires could contain abundant contaminating clonotypes from the bulk population, so computational filtering was required. Only two donors were included in the study, so the extent to which the findings can be generalized is limited. The secondary T-cell response was found to be weaker but faster than the primary response, with a peak reached on day 5 rather than on day 15.

V loses 5 bases, J loses 3 bases, and the germline ends lie 11 bases apart. Spanning cysteine to phenylalanine, the CDR3 consists of 13 amino acids. The only DNA kept is the CDR3, 39 bases in frame from the first base. Per the germline V gene (reference sequence), SEHNR is the CDR1 and FQNEAQ is the CDR2. The meaning of the sample's treatment or condition label: live attenuated yellow fever vaccine strain. A standard Ficoll-Paque protocol was used to isolate PBMCs from peripheral blood. Epitope-specific CD8 T cells were sorted with a dextramer loaded with the yellow fever NS4B epitope peptide, and anti-CD3 and anti-CD8 staining was applied. TriZol was used to extract RNA from bulk PBMCs, CD4 and CD8 fractions, and dextramer-positive and dextramer-negative fractions. TCR cDNA was made using 5'RACE template switching, a step that added a universal primer site and unique molecular identifiers. Priming for cDNA synthesis came from both the TCR alpha and TCR beta constant segments. Two PCR steps were used to amplify libraries, with sample barcodes and sequencing adapters being added in the second step. Sequencing of libraries was done on Illumina HiSeq 2500 (2x100 bp) or NovaSeq (2x150 bp). Turning to the authors' computational methods: MIGEC was used to demultiplex reads and collapse the reads into UMI consensus sequences, and MiXCR was used for V(D)J alignment. Clonotypes responding to the vaccine were identified with edgeR on replicate PBMC samples, with the criteria of FDR below 0.01 and a log2 fold change above 5 up to day 15. Each bulk clonotype received a CD4 or CD8 identity based on whether the sequenced CD4 or CD8 repertoire contained that clonotype at higher abundance. A clonotype counted as NS4B-specific if enriched at least 10-fold in dextramer-positive versus dextramer-negative fractions, with CD4-biased clonotypes left out. TCRdb reprocessed the public reads (quality trimming at Q25 with fastp, clone calling with MiXCR) and kept in-frame beta chains. Duplicate CDR3 protein sequences are folded into a single record with the most common DNA and genes. TCRdb's processing, not the authors' own work, is the source of the V and J calls. The sample profile shows about 45,000 distinct CDR3 sequences; under 8% of them were found once. The ten largest clones capture approximately 16% of the sample.

The origin of this receptor is a man aged 25-40 years who received the YFV17D yellow fever vaccine. This chain is built from TRBV7-9 and TRBJ2-7, with no confidently assigned D gene. The specimen was CD8+ T cells not binding an NS4B(214-222) dextramer, sorted from PBMCs, collected 45 days after the yellow fever booster vaccination. This sample's cell subset or site label indicates: NS4B epitope dextramer-negative CD8 T cells. The DNA sequence reads TGTGCCAGCAGCCCGGGTCAAAGCTACGAGCAGTACTTC. Translation gives CASSPGQSYEQYF.